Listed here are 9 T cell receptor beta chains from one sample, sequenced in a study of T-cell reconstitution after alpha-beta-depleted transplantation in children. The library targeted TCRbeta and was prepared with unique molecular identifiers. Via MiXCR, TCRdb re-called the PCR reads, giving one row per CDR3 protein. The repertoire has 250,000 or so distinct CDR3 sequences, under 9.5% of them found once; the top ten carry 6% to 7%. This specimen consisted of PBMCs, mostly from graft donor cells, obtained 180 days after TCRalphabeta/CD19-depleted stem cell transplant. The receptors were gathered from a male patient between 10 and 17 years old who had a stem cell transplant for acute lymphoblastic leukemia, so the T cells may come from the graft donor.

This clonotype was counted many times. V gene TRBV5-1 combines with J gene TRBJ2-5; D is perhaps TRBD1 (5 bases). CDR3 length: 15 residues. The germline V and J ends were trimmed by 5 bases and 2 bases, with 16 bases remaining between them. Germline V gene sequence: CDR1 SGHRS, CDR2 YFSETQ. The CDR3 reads CASSSRGQVQETQYF. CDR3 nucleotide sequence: TGCGCCAGCAGTTCGAGAGGACAAGTTCAAGAGACCCAGTACTTC.

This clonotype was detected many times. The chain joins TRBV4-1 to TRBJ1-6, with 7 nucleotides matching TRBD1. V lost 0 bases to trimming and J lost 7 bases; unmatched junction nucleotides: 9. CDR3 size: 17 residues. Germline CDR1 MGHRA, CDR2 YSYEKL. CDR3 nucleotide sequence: TGCGCCAGCAGCCAAGAAAGATTCTTGGGACAGAATTCACCCCTCCACTTT. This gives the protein CASSQERFLGQNSPLHF.

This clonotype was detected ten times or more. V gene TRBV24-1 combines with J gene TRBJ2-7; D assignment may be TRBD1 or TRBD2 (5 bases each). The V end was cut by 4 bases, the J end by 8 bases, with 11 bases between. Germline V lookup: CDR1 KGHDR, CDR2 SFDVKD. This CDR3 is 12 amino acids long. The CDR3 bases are TGTGCCACCAGTGAGGCGTGGGGGAAGCAGTACTTC. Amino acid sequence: CATSEAWGKQYF.

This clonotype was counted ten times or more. The CDR3 loop reads CASSLNVGLAGTDTQYF. CDR3 nucleotide sequence: TGTGCCAGCAGTCTCAATGTAGGACTAGCGGGCACAGATACGCAGTATTTT. The chain recombines TRBV28 with TRBJ2-3; 10 bases fit TRBD2. Looked up from germline, CDR1 is MDHEN and CDR2 is SYDVKM. V was clipped by 5 bases and J by 1 base; unmatched bases: 9. The CDR3 loop spans 17 amino acids.

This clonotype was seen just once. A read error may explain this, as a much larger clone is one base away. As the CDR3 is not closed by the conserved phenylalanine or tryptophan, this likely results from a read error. The CDR3 DNA sequence: TGTGCCAGCAGTTTAGTTTCACCAGAGCCGGCGGGGGACAATGAGCAGTTCGTC. This sequence encodes CASSLVSPEPAGDNEQFV. The chain has TRBV27 and TRBJ2-1, with 7 bases lining up with TRBD2. Trimming removed 2 bases from V and 5 bases from J; junction bases left unmatched: 15. The CDR3 runs to 18 residues. Germline CDR1 is MNHEY and CDR2 is SMNVEV (reference sequence).

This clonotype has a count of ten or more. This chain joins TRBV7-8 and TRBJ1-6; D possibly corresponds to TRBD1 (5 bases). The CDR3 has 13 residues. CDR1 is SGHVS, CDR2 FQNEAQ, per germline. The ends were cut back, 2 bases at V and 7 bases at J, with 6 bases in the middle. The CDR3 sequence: CASSLRTNSPLHF. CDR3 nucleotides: TGTGCCAGCAGCTTAAGGACAAATTCACCCCTCCACTTT.

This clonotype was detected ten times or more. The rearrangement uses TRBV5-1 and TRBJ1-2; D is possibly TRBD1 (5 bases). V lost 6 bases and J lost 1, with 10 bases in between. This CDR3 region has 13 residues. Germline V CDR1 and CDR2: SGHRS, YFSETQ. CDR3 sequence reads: CASTRDVNYGYTF. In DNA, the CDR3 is TGCGCCAGCACGCGGGACGTTAACTATGGCTACACCTTC.

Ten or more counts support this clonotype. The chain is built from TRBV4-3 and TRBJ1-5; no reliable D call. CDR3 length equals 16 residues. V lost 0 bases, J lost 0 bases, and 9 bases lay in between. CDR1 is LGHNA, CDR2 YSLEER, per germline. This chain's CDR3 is CASSQDVEVSNQPQHF. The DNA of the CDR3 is TGCGCCAGCAGCCAAGATGTGGAGGTTAGCAATCAGCCCCAGCATTTT.

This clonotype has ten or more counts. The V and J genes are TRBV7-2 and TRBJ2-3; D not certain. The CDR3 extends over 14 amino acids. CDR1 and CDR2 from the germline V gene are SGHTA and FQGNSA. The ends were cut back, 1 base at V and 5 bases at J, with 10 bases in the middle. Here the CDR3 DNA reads TGTGCCAGCAGCTTAGGGTGGGTTAGAGATACGCAGTATTTT. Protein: CASSLGWVRDTQYF.